The 5 T cell receptor beta chains reported below all come from one sample, sequenced in a study of OX40 agonist ivuxolimab in advanced cancers. This table comes from immunoSEQ multiplex PCR, and its TCRdb copy is limited to in-frame clones, with some not included. The sample lists 30,000 to 45,000 clones, 88% seen once, with 9.5% to 15% in the top ten. The sample in question was CD4+ or CD8+ T cells sorted from blood, obtained in a trial of the OX40 agonist ivuxolimab. The source is an adult with an advanced solid tumor such as melanoma, head and neck, liver or kidney cancer.

The genes are TRBV28 and TRBJ1-5; tentatively, D is TRBD1 (5 bases). Per germline, CDR1 MDHEN and CDR2 SYDVKM. This CDR3 is 14 amino acids long. The germline V and J ends were trimmed by 8 bases and 2 bases, with 13 bases remaining between them. The CDR3 bases are TGTGCCAGCGAACTCCAGGGAGGCAATCAGCCCCAGCATTTT. It codes for CASELQGGNQPQHF.

This clone was observed a single time. The chain combines TRBV28 with TRBJ1-5; D is unclear. The V and J ends lost 6 bases and 4 bases respectively, with 19 bases between them. CDR3 size: 16 residues. Germline CDR1 MDHEN, CDR2 SYDVKM. CDR3 sequence reads: CASSRSEPNENQPQHF. CDR3 DNA sequence: TGTGCCAGCAGCCGCTCCGAGCCAAACGAGAATCAGCCCCAGCATTTT.

V gene TRBV6-1 combines with J gene TRBJ2-1; 12 bases match TRBD2. Losses at the gene ends were 2 bases for V and 7 bases for J; bases not matched to a gene: 12. The CDR3 loop spans 18 amino acids. The germline gives CDR1 MNHNS, CDR2 SASEGT. The CDR3 loop reads CASSEWVVGTSGLNEQFF. CDR3 bases: TGTGCCAGCAGTGAATGGGTAGTTGGGACTAGCGGGTTGAATGAGCAGTTCTTC.

The V and J genes are TRBV19 and TRBJ1-2; D is perhaps TRBD1 (5 bases). V was pared by 5 bases and J by 4 bases, with 20 bases between. CDR3 length equals 16 residues. Per the germline V gene, CDR1 is LNHDA and CDR2 is SQIVND (reference sequence). CDR3 region: CASSFADPPGLYGYTF. The CDR3 nucleotides are TGTGCCAGTAGTTTCGCAGACCCCCCGGGACTCTATGGCTACACCTTC.

This clone was found once. The V call is TRBV4-1, the J call TRBJ2-7; 7 bases are shared with TRBD1. The germline gives CDR1 MGHRA, CDR2 YSYEKL. The CDR3 extends over 13 amino acids. Trimming removed 5 bases from V and 3 bases from J; junction bases left unmatched: 4. The CDR3 protein is CASSSRGFYEQYF. The CDR3 DNA reads as TGCGCCAGCAGCTCCAGGGGGTTCTACGAGCAGTACTTC.